A single sample is the source of the 9 T cell receptor beta chains below, sequenced in a study of T-cell reconstitution after alpha-beta-depleted transplantation in children. The library targeted TCRbeta and was prepared with unique molecular identifiers. TCRdb called the PCR reads again in MiXCR, with one record for every CDR3 protein. The data contain 300,000 to 350,000 distinct CDR3 sequences, about 16% of them singletons. The source material was PBMCs, mostly from graft donor cells, sampled 360 days after TCRalphabeta/CD19-depleted stem cell transplant. The receptors here all came from a male patient aged 2 to 9 who had a stem cell transplant for acute lymphoblastic leukemia, so the T cells may come from the graft donor.

The rearrangement links TRBV28 to TRBJ1-2; D is undetermined. The CDR3 extends over 15 amino acids. CDR1 is MDHEN, CDR2 SYDVKM, per germline. V lost 6 bases, J lost 0 bases, and 14 bases lay in between. The CDR3 nucleotides are TGTGCCAGCAGCATCATAGGCGGATCTAACTATGGCTACACCTTC. This translates into CASSIIGGSNYGYTF.

V is TRBV12-3 or TRBV12-4 and J is TRBJ2-7; D is perhaps TRBD1 or TRBD2 (6 bases each). This CDR3 comprises 14 residues. The germline V and J ends were trimmed by 1 base and 9 bases, with 16 bases remaining between them. CDR3 DNA: TGTGCCAGCAGTTTAGATGGGGGGCGAGATGTGCAGTACTTC. As protein: CASSLDGGRDVQYF.

The sample holds many counts of this clonotype. This chain connects TRBV29-1 to TRBJ2-3, with D perhaps matching TRBD1 or TRBD2 (5 bases each). Germline CDR1 is SQVTM and CDR2 is ANQGSEA. The CDR3 runs to 14 residues. Trimming took off 4 bases at V and 4 bases at J, with 15 bases between the two ends. CDR3 sequence (DNA): TGCAGCGTTGGAGGGGCGAAGAGCGCAGATACGCAGTATTTT. Its translation is CSVGGAKSADTQYF.

This clonotype was found a few times. The rearrangement links TRBV7-2 to TRBJ2-3, with a possible D match to TRBD2 (5 bases). The germline V gene has CDR1 SGHTA and CDR2 FQGNSA. The V and J ends lost 5 bases and 0 bases respectively, with 9 bases between them. The CDR3 consists of 14 residues. Here the CDR3 reads CASSDYSSTDTQYF. In DNA, the CDR3 is TGTGCCAGCAGCGACTATTCTAGCACAGATACGCAGTATTTT.

This clonotype was recorded a few times. The chain carries TRBV4-2 and TRBJ2-1; 7 bases are a match to TRBD2. After removal of 6 bases from V and 3 bases from J, the junction contained 8 bases not matched to a gene. The CDR3 has 15 amino acids. Germline lookup yields CDR1 LGHNA and CDR2 YNFKEQ. CDR3 sequence reads: CASRVAGDYYNEQFF. DNA for the CDR3: TGTGCCAGCAGGGTGGCGGGAGACTACTACAATGAGCAGTTCTTC.

This clonotype was counted ten times or more. The chain is built from TRBV28 and TRBJ2-4; TRBD2 matches at 10 bases. Germline CDR1 reads MDHEN; CDR2 reads SYDVKM. The CDR3 has 19 amino acids. V was clipped by 7 bases and J by 0 bases; unmatched bases: 15. CDR3 amino acids: CASTRWTSGKTLAKNIQYF. CDR3 DNA sequence: TGTGCCAGCACTCGGTGGACTAGCGGCAAAACTTTAGCCAAAAACATTCAGTACTTC.

V and J are TRBV6-2 or TRBV6-3 and TRBJ2-3, with 15 nucleotides matching TRBD2. V gave up 6 bases and J gave up 5 bases; unmatched junction bases: 9. Germline loops: CDR1 MNHEY, CDR2 SVGEGT. The CDR3 is 17 residues long. This CDR3 reads CASRGGLAGGPRDTQYF. CDR3 nucleotide sequence: TGTGCCAGCAGGGGGGGACTAGCGGGAGGACCACGAGATACGCAGTATTTT.

This rearrangement joins TRBV9 to TRBJ2-1; no clear D. This CDR3 region has 13 residues. The V gene's germline CDR1 is SGDLS and CDR2 YYNGEE. Trimming took 0 bases from V and 10 from J, leaving 11 bases between them. CDR3 in DNA: TGTGCCAGCAGCGTAGTCTCTGGCCCCGAGCAGTTCTTC. It is translated as CASSVVSGPEQFF.

The V gene is TRBV21-1, the J gene TRBJ2-4; the D call in the table, TRBD1, was not verified against the DNA. TRBV21-1 is a documented pseudogene. The CDR3 runs to 16 residues. CDR3 protein: CASSKVTGLAKNIQYF. Here the CDR3 DNA reads TGTGCCAGCAGCAAAGTCACAGGACTAGCCAAAAACATTCAGTACTTC.